These 13 T cell receptor beta chains came from one sample sequenced in a study of shared clonotypes between healthy human individuals. TCRdb's table, derived via immunoSEQ multiplex PCR, lists solely in-frame clones and lacks some. The sample has millions of clones, approximately 90% seen once; the top ten hold over 0.12%. Sequenced: naive CD4+ T cells sorted from blood. Subset reported: CD45RA+ positively selected. Receptors originate from a man younger than 30 in good health.

The genes are TRBV6-4 and TRBJ2-6; the D gene is possibly TRBD1 (5 bases). This CDR3 region has 16 residues. The V gene's germline CDR1 is MRHNA and CDR2 SNTAGT. Deletions cut 0 bases from V and 4 bases from J, with 10 bases between. Written as DNA, the CDR3 is TGTGCCAGCAGTGACTCAGGCAGGGCCGGGGCCAACGTCCTGACTTTC. Its translation: CASSDSGRAGANVLTF.

This chain uses TRBV28 with TRBJ1-6, with D unresolved. This CDR3 comprises 15 residues. Germline values: CDR1 MDHEN, CDR2 SYDVKM. V lost 7 bases and J lost 0, with 10 bases in between. In nucleotides, the CDR3 is TGTGCCAGCATGGGCAGGAGCTCCTATAATTCACCCCTCCACTTT. Its protein product is CASMGRSSYNSPLHF.

Worth noting for this clone: Relative to the germline gene, one junction end is altered; a read error may explain this. The rearrangement joins TRBV10-1 to TRBJ2-4, with 8 bases that match TRBD1. Per germline, CDR1 WNHNN and CDR2 SYGVQD (reference sequence). This CDR3 region has 11 residues. CDR3 DNA: TGCGCCAGCAGTCCAGGACAGGGCCTGTTCTTC. Translated, it gives CASSPGQGLFF.

The CDR3 sequence: CASSLAPAGGGYEQYF. CDR3 nucleotides: TGTGCCAGCAGCTTAGCGCCGGCAGGGGGTGGATACGAGCAGTACTTC. The genes are TRBV7-2 and TRBJ2-7, with 7 bases lining up with TRBD1. V shed 0 bases and J 4 bases; nucleotides not matched to a gene: 9. CDR1 and CDR2 (germline): SGHTA, FQGNSA. There are 16 residues in the CDR3.

The rearrangement uses TRBV19 and TRBJ1-1; no reliable D call. This CDR3 comprises 14 residues. Germline assignment: CDR1 LNHDA and CDR2 SQIVND (reference sequence). Between the trimmed V and J ends, which lost 5 bases and 5 bases, there was a span of 15 bases. This chain's CDR3 is CASSYPGWRTEAFF. The CDR3 DNA sequence: TGTGCCAGTAGTTATCCGGGGTGGCGGACTGAAGCTTTCTTT.

The rearrangement joins TRBV7-3 to TRBJ2-7; 8 nucleotides agree with TRBD2. Germline V gene lookup returns CDR1 SGHTA and CDR2 FQGTGA. J gave up 6 bases and V 5 bases, and 9 bases lay outside the gene matches. The CDR3 loop spans 14 amino acids. The CDR3 DNA reads as TGTGCCAGCAGCCCGGGGGGGCCCCTCGGCGAGCAGTACTTC. It yields the protein CASSPGGPLGEQYF.

The V call is TRBV30, the J call TRBJ2-5; D may be TRBD1 (7 bases). The better agreement between TRBJ2-7 and the DNA end casts doubt on the J call. The CDR3 covers 13 residues. From germline, CDR1 is GTSNPN and CDR2 SVGIG (reference sequence). CDR3 in DNA: TGTGCCTGGGGACGTGGAGGGGGCGACGAGCAGTACTTC. This gives the protein CAWGRGGGDEQYF.

This chain uses TRBV5-1 with TRBJ2-3; 9 nucleotides line up with TRBD1. The CDR3 is 17 residues long. V gave up 0 bases and J gave up 3 bases; unmatched junction bases: 8. In germline, CDR1 is SGHRS, CDR2 YFSETQ. CDR3 residues: CASSLVPTGGSTDTQYF. The CDR3 DNA sequence: TGCGCCAGCAGCTTGGTACCGACAGGGGGATCGACAGATACGCAGTATTTT.

CDR3: CASSNPTSMLETQYF. The CDR3 DNA follows: TGTGCCAGCAGCAACCCGACTAGCATGTTGGAGACCCAGTACTTC. V and J are TRBV7-2 and TRBJ2-5, with 7 bases identical to TRBD2. This CDR3 is built from 15 residues. Per germline, CDR1 SGHTA and CDR2 FQGNSA. V shed 5 bases and J 5 bases; nucleotides not matched to a gene: 11.

The chain links TRBV4-2 to TRBJ2-7, with 11 bases fitting TRBD2. CDR1 and CDR2 (germline): LGHNA, YNFKEQ. CDR3 length: 16 residues. V was pared by 0 bases and J by 1 base, with 2 bases of the junction left unmatched. As DNA, the CDR3 is TGTGCCAGCAGCCAAGAGCCTAGCGGGGGGTCCTACGAGCAGTACTTC. Protein: CASSQEPSGGSYEQYF.

The CDR3 here is CASSLWSPGTDTQYF. CDR3 nucleotide sequence: TGCGCCAGCAGCCTCTGGTCCCCTGGGACAGATACGCAGTATTTT. V gene TRBV5-1 combines with J gene TRBJ2-3, with D uncertain. This CDR3 region has 15 residues. V shed 4 bases and J shed 3 bases, with 15 bases lying between them. Germline lookup yields CDR1 SGHRS and CDR2 YFSETQ.

This chain connects TRBV27 to TRBJ1-4; 8 bases are a match to TRBD1. V lost 3 bases to trimming and J lost 8 bases; unmatched junction nucleotides: 14. The CDR3 spans 17 residues. Germline-derived CDR1 and CDR2 are MNHEY and SMNVEV (reference sequence). The CDR3 region is CASSLGGYRGWEEKLFF. The CDR3 DNA follows: TGTGCCAGCAGTTTGGGGGGCTACAGGGGGTGGGAAGAAAAACTGTTTTTT.

V and J are TRBV18 and TRBJ1-5; 7 nucleotides line up with TRBD1. Germline V gives CDR1 KGHSH, CDR2 LQKENI. V shed 4 bases, J shed 0 bases, and the junction held 12 bases outside the gene matches. The CDR3 has 18 residues. The CDR3 region is CASSLTLTGQSSNQPQHF. For the CDR3, the DNA is TGTGCCAGCTCACTAACTCTTACGGGACAGAGTAGCAATCAGCCCCAGCATTTT.